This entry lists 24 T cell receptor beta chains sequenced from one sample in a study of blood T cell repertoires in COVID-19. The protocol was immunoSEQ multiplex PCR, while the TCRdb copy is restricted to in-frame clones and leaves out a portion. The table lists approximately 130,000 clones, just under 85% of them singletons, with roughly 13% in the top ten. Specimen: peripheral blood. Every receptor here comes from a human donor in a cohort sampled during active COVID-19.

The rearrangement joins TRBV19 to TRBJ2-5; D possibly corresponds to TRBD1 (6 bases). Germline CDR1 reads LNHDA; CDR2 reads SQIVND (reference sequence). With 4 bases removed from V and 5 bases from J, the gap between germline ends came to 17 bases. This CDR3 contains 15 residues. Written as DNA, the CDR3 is TGTGCCAGTAGTACAGGGGTAGGGGGAGCGGAGACCCAGTACTTC. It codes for CASSTGVGGAETQYF.

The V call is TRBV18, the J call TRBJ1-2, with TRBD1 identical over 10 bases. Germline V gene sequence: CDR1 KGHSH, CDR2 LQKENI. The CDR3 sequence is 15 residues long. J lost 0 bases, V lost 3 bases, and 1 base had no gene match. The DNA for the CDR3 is TGTGCCAGCTCACCGACAGGGGGCCCTAACTATGGCTACACCTTC. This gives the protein CASSPTGGPNYGYTF.

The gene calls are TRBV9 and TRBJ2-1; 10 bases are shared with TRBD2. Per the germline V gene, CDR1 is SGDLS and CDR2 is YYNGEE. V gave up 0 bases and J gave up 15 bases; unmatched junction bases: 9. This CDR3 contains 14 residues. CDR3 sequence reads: CASSVAVSGGAMFF. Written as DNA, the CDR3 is TGTGCCAGCAGCGTAGCTGTAAGCGGGGGGGCGATGTTCTTC.

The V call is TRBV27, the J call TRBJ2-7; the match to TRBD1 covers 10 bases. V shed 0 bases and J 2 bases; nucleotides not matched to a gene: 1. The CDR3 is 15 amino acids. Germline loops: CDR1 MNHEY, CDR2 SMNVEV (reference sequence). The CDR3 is CASSLSGQGTYEQYF. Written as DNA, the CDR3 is TGTGCCAGCAGTTTATCGGGACAGGGGACCTACGAGCAGTACTTC.

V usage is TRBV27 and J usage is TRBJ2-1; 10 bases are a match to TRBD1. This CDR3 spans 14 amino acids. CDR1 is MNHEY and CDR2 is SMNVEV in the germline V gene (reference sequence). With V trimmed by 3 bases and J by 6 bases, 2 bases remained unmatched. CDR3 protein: CASSLGTGANEQFF. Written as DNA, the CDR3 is TGTGCCAGCAGTTTGGGGACAGGGGCCAATGAGCAGTTCTTC.

CDR3 protein: CASSPRRAYEQYF. Written as DNA, the CDR3 is TGTGCCAGCAGTCCCCGACGGGCCTACGAGCAGTACTTC. The V and J genes are TRBV6-2 or TRBV6-3 and TRBJ2-7; D gene uncertain. Germline V gene sequence: CDR1 MNHEY, CDR2 SVGEGT. The CDR3 consists of 13 residues. Trimming shortened V by 5 bases and J by 2 bases, and 10 bases separated the two germline ends.

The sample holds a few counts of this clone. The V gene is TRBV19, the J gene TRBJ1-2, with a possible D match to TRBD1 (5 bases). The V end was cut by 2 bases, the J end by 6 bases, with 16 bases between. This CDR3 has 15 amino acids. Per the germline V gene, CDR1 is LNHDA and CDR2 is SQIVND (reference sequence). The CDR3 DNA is TGTGCCAGTAGTATAATGTCAGGGCCGCTAAATGGCTACACCTTC. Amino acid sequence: CASSIMSGPLNGYTF. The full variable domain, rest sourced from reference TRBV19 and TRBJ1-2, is DGGITQSPKYLFRKEGQNVTLSCEQNLNHDAMYWYRQDPGQGLRLIYYSQIVNDFQKGDIAEGYSVSREKKESFPLTVTSAQKNPTAFYLCASSIMSGPLNGYTFGSGTRLTVV.

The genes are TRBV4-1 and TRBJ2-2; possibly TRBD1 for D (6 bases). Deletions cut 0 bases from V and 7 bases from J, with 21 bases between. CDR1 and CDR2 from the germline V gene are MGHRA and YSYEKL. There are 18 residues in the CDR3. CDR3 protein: CASSQESPGLVGGGELFF. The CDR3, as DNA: TGCGCCAGCAGCCAAGAAAGCCCAGGGCTAGTAGGGGGCGGGGAGCTGTTTTTT.

The CDR3 DNA sequence: TGCGCCAGCAGCAGATCAGGAGGCTTGAATACGCAGTATTTT. Its protein product is CASSRSGGLNTQYF. The rearrangement uses TRBV5-1 and TRBJ2-3; weak D call: TRBD2 (5 bases). Germline CDR1 is SGHRS and CDR2 is YFSETQ. CDR3 length: 14 amino acids. V was clipped by 4 bases and J by 7 bases, with 16 bases between them.

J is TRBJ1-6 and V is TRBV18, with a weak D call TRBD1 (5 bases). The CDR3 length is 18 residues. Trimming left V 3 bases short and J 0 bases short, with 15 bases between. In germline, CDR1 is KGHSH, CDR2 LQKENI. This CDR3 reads CASSPQGQSPSYNSPLHF. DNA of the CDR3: TGTGCCAGCTCACCGCAGGGCCAGTCCCCCTCCTATAATTCACCCCTCCACTTT.

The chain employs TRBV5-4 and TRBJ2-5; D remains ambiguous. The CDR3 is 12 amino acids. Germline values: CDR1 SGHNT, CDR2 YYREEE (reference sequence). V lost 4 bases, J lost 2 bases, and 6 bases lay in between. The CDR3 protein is CASSGSQETQYF. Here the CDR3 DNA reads TGTGCCAGCAGCGGCTCTCAAGAGACCCAGTACTTC.

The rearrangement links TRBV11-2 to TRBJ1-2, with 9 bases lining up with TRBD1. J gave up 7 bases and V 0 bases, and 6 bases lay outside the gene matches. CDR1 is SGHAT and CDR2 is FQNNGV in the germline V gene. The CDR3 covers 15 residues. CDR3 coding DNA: TGTGCCAGCAGCTTAGAAGGGACAGGGTACGTTGGCTACACCTTC. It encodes CASSLEGTGYVGYTF.

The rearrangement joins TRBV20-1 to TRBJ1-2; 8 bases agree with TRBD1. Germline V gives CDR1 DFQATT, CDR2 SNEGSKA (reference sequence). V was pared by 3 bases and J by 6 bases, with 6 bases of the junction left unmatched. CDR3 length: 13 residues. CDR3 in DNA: TGCAGTGCTAGTCAGGGGGCGGGTGATGGCTACACCTTC. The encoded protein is CSASQGAGDGYTF.

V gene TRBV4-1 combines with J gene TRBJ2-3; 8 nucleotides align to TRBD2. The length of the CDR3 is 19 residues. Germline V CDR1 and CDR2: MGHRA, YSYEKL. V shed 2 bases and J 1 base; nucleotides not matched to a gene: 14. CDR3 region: CASSQRLGGAAGGTDTQYF. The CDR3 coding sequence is TGCGCCAGCAGCCAAAGGCTCGGGGGGGCAGCCGGCGGCACAGATACGCAGTATTTT.

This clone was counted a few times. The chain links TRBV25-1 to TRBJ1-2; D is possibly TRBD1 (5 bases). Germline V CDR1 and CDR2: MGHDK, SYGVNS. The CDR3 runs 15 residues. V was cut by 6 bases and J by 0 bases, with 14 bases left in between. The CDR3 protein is CASSPWGRTNYGYTF. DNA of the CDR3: TGTGCCAGCAGCCCTTGGGGCAGGACTAACTATGGCTACACCTTC.

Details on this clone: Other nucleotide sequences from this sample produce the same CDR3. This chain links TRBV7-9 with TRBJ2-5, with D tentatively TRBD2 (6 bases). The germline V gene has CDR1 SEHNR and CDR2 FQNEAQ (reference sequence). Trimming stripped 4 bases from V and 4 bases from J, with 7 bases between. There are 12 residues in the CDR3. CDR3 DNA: TGTGCCAGCAGCTCGGAGGGAGAGACCCAGTACTTC. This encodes CASSSEGETQYF.

The CDR3 sequence is CASSRRGGVGDGYTF. CDR3 nucleotides: TGTGCCAGCAGCCGTAGGGGGGGGGTTGGAGATGGCTACACCTTC. The chain combines TRBV3-1 (or the pseudogene TRBV3-2) with TRBJ1-2; a possible D gene is TRBD1 (6 bases). The length of the CDR3 is 15 residues. V dropped 4 bases and J dropped 6 bases, with 18 bases sitting between them. Germline V CDR1 and CDR2: LGHDT, YNNKEL (reference sequence).

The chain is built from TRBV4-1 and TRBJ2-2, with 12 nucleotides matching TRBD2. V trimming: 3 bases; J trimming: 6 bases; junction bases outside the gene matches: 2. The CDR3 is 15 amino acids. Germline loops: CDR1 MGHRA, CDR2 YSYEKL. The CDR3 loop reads CASSHSSGGAGELFF. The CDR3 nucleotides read TGCGCCAGCAGCCACTCTAGCGGGGGGGCCGGGGAGCTGTTTTTT.

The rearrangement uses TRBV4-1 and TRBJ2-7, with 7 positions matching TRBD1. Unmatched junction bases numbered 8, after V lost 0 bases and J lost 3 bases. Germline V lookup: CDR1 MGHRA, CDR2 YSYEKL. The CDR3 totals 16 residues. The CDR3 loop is CASSQELARGFYEQYF. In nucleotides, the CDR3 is TGCGCCAGCAGCCAAGAGCTTGCCAGGGGGTTCTACGAGCAGTACTTC.

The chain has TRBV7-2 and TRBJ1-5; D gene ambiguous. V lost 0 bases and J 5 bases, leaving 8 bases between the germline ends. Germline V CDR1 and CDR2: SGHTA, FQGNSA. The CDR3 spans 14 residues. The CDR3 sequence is CASSLAGYHQPQHF. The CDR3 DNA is TGTGCCAGCAGCTTAGCCGGGTATCATCAGCCCCAGCATTTT.

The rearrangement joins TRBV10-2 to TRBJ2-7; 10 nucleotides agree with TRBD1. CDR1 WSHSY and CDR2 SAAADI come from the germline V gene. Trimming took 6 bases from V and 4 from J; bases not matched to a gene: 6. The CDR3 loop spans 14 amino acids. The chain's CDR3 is CASRSRDRGYEQYF. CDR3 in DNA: TGCGCCAGCAGGTCCCGGGACAGGGGATACGAGCAGTACTTC.

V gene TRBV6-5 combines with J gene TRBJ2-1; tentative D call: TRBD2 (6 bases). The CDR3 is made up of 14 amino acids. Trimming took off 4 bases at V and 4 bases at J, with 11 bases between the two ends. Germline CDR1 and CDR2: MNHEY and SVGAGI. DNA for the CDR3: TGTGCCAGCAGTTCCGGGAGTTTATACAATGAGCAGTTCTTC. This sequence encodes CASSSGSLYNEQFF.

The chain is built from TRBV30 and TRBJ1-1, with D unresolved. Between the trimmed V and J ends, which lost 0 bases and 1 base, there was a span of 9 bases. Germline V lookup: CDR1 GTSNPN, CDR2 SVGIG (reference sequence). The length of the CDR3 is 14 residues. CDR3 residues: CAWSVPGGNTEAFF. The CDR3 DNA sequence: TGTGCCTGGAGTGTACCTGGAGGGAACACTGAAGCTTTCTTT.

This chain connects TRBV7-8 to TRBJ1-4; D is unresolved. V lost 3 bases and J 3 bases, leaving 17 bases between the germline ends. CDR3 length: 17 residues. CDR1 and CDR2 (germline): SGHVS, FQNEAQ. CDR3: CASSFRTGGISNEKLFF. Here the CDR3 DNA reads TGTGCCAGCAGCTTTCGGACGGGAGGGATATCTAATGAAAAACTGTTTTTT.